This T cell receptor (beta chain) came from a study of T cells in Graves' hyperthyroidism and ophthalmopathy. Study information: Staff took peripheral blood when the initial diagnosis was made, before any treatment began.

Between the trimmed V and J ends, which lost 2 bases and 3 bases, there was a span of 14 bases. This CDR3 region has 16 residues. Germline values: CDR1 MNHNS, CDR2 SASEGT. RNA transcripts served as the template for amplifying TCR beta CDR3 regions. RT-PCR in the first round (using the HTBI primer set) targeted the TCR CDR3. Each CDR3 protein gets one entry after TCRdb re-called the multiplex PCR reads with MiXCR. This sample has hundreds of thousands of distinct CDR3 sequences, with less than 15% found just once. The sequenced material came from blood. V gene TRBV6-1 combines with J gene TRBJ1-3; perhaps TRBD1 as D (6 bases). The receptor's source is a woman aged 18-30 years with Graves' hyperthyroidism. The CDR3 DNA reads TGTGCCAGCAGTGAACGACCCGGGGGCGGTGGAAACACCATATATTTT. Protein product: CASSERPGGGGNTIYF.